This is a list of T cell receptor beta chains from one sample in a study of blood T cell repertoires in COVID-19. Measured with immunoSEQ multiplex PCR; TCRdb has only the in-frame clones, and not every one. The table lists hundreds of thousands of clones, around nine tenths of them singletons. The sequencing sample was made of PBMCs or T cells enriched from blood (not recorded which). Receptors originate from a woman in her thirties or forties who had recovered from COVID-19. Each CDR3 is given with its conserved first and last residue. Each record gives: V gene, J gene, clone size, D gene, CDR3 protein, CDR3 DNA. D genes are given only for firm matches. Where a row states a size, it is once, few, many or the class of an expanded clone; other rows omit it.

V gene: TRBV29-1
J gene: TRBJ2-5
clone size: few
D gene: -
CDR3 protein: CSVLGPGQETQYF
CDR3 DNA: TGCAGCGTCCTCGGGCCGGGGCAAGAGACCCAGTACTTC

V gene: TRBV7-6
J gene: TRBJ1-6
clone size: -
D gene: -
CDR3 protein: CASSFSVGGGVSPLHF
CDR3 DNA: TGTGCCAGCAGCTTCTCAGTCGGGGGTGGGGTTTCACCCCTCCACTTT

V gene: TRBV27
J gene: TRBJ1-3
clone size: -
D gene: TRBD1
CDR3 protein: CASAGTGGPNAGNTIYF
CDR3 DNA: TGTGCCAGCGCCGGGACAGGGGGCCCGAATGCTGGAAACACCATATATTTT

V gene: TRBV9
J gene: TRBJ2-5
clone size: -
D gene: TRBD2
CDR3 protein: CASSVGASGRSETQYF
CDR3 DNA: TGTGCCAGCAGCGTAGGTGCTAGCGGGAGGTCAGAGACCCAGTACTTC

V gene: TRBV18
J gene: TRBJ2-7
clone size: -
D gene: -
CDR3 protein: CASSPHGDEQYF
CDR3 DNA: TGTGCCAGCTCACCACATGGAGACGAGCAGTACTTC

V gene: TRBV7-9
J gene: TRBJ1-4
clone size: once
D gene: TRBD1
CDR3 protein: CASSLLLDRGNEKLFF
CDR3 DNA: TGTGCCAGCAGCTTACTCTTGGACAGGGGGAATGAAAAACTGTTTTTT

V gene: TRBV28
J gene: TRBJ2-5
clone size: -
D gene: TRBD2
CDR3 protein: CASIEGGLAGGLLETQYF
CDR3 DNA: TGTGCCAGCATTGAGGGGGGACTAGCGGGAGGGCTCTTGGAGACCCAGTACTTC

V gene: TRBV6-5
J gene: TRBJ1-1
clone size: -
D gene: -
CDR3 protein: CASSYGQSTEAFF
CDR3 DNA: TGTGCCAGCAGTTACGGACAATCCACTGAAGCTTTCTTT

V gene: TRBV4-3
J gene: TRBJ1-2
clone size: -
D gene: -
CDR3 protein: CASSQDFVRGLYGYTF
CDR3 DNA: TGCGCCAGCAGCCAAGATTTTGTCAGGGGCCTCTATGGCTACACCTTC

V gene: TRBV15
J gene: TRBJ1-4
clone size: -
D gene: -
CDR3 protein: CATSRDSSGEGNEKLFF
CDR3 DNA: TGTGCCACCAGCAGAGATTCCTCCGGGGAGGGTAATGAAAAACTGTTTTTT

V gene: TRBV19
J gene: TRBJ2-1
clone size: once
D gene: -
CDR3 protein: CASSIRRVSYNEQFF
CDR3 DNA: TGTGCCAGTAGTATACGGCGGGTCTCCTACAATGAGCAGTTCTTC

V gene: TRBV3-1/TRBV3-2
J gene: TRBJ2-1
clone size: -
D gene: -
CDR3 protein: CASSSGIRGYYNEQFF
CDR3 DNA: TGTGCCAGCAGCTCAGGGATCAGGGGCTACTACAATGAGCAGTTCTTC

V gene: TRBV7-9
J gene: TRBJ1-1
clone size: -
D gene: -
CDR3 protein: CASSPRGTMNTEAFF
CDR3 DNA: TGTGCCAGCAGCCCTAGGGGGACGATGAACACTGAAGCTTTCTTT

V gene: TRBV7-2
J gene: TRBJ1-2
clone size: -
D gene: TRBD1
CDR3 protein: CASSLAGTVNYGYTF
CDR3 DNA: TGTGCCAGCAGCTTAGCGGGGACAGTTAACTATGGCTACACCTTC